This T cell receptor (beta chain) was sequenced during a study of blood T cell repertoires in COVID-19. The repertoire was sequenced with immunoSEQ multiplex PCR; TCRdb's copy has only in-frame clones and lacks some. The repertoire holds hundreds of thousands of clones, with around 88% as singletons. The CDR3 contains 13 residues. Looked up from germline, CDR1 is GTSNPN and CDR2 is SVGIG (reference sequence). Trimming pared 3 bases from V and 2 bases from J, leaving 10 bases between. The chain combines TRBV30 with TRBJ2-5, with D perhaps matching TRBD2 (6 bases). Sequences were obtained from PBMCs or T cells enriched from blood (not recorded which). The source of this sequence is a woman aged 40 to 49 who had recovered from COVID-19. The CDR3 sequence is CAWRRSGQETQYF. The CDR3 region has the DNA TGTGCCTGGAGACGAAGCGGGCAAGAGACCCAGTACTTC. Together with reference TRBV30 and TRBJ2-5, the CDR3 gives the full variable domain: SQTIHQWPATLVQPVGSPLSLECTVEGTSNPNLYWYRQAAGRGLQLLFYSVGIGQISSEVPQNLSASRPQDRQFILSSKKLLLSDSGFYLCAWRRSGQETQYFGPGTRLLVL.